This is a list of T cell receptor beta chains from one sample in a study of early T cells in non-severe SARS-CoV-2 infection. Each CDR3 protein gets one entry after TCRdb re-called the 5' RACE reads with MiXCR. The repertoire includes tens of thousands of distinct CDR3 sequences, about an eighth of them detected once, and more than 3.5% sits in the top ten. The source material was whole blood. The receptors here all came from an adult who was a healthcare worker with PCR-confirmed SARS-CoV-2 infection or an uninfected control (not recorded which). Each CDR3 is given with its conserved first and last residue. The D gene is left open where the match is weak. Part of the rows lack a size; the others show once, few, many or a class for expanded clones.

CDR3 protein | CDR3 DNA | D gene | V gene | clone size | J gene
CASRSQGGDIQYF | TGTGCCAGCAGGTCACAGGGTGGGGACATTCAGTACTTC | - | TRBV2 | many | TRBJ2-4
CASNLWAGELFF | TGTGCCAGCAACTTGTGGGCCGGGGAGCTGTTTTTT | - | TRBV2 | few | TRBJ2-2
CASSVVGTDSGANVLTF | TGTGCCAGCAGCGTAGTAGGGACAGACTCTGGGGCCAACGTCCTGACTTTC | TRBD1 | TRBV9 | - | TRBJ2-6
CASSLAPRLTGELFF | TGTGCCAGCAGCTTAGCCCCCCGACTCACCGGGGAGCTGTTTTTT | - | TRBV7-9 | - | TRBJ2-2
CASSPFQRGTGELFF | TGTGCCAGCTCACCATTCCAGCGGGGGACCGGGGAGCTGTTTTTT | TRBD2 | TRBV18 | many | TRBJ2-2
CSVSGGSATDTQYF | TGCAGCGTTTCGGGCGGGAGTGCCACAGATACGCAGTATTTT | TRBD2 | TRBV29-1 | - | TRBJ2-3
CASSLGNREADTQYF | TGTGCCAGCAGCTTAGGGAACAGGGAGGCAGATACGCAGTATTTT | - | TRBV11-2 | - | TRBJ2-3
CASSLAAGAYNEQFF | TGTGCCAGCAGCTTGGCAGCGGGAGCCTACAATGAGCAGTTCTTC | TRBD2 | TRBV5-4 | - | TRBJ2-1
CSLRRAGRSSYNEQFF | TGCAGCCTTAGGAGAGCCGGAAGGAGCTCCTACAATGAGCAGTTCTTC | - | TRBV20-1 | few | TRBJ2-1
CASSLYGSLTYEQYF | TGTGCCAGCAGCTTATATGGCAGCCTGACCTACGAGCAGTACTTC | - | TRBV7-9 | many | TRBJ2-7
CASSDPGQGWPEQYF | TGTGCCAGCAGCGATCCGGGACAGGGGTGGCCCGAGCAGTACTTC | TRBD1 | TRBV7-9 | many | TRBJ2-7
CASSPPGGRPPTGELFF | TGCGCCAGCAGCCCACCGGGCGGGAGACCGCCCACCGGGGAGCTGTTTTTT | TRBD2 | TRBV5-1 | many | TRBJ2-2
CASSLETAGSYEQYF | TGCGCCAGCAGCTTGGAGACAGCGGGATCCTACGAGCAGTACTTC | TRBD2 | TRBV5-1 | - | TRBJ2-7
CASSYGQEAYEQYF | TGTGCCAGCAGTTACGGGCAGGAAGCCTACGAGCAGTACTTC | - | TRBV6-5 | many | TRBJ2-7
CASSLEAADEQFF | TGTGCCAGCAGCTTAGAGGCTGCAGATGAGCAGTTCTTC | - | TRBV7-9 | many | TRBJ2-1
CSARVRGGPGSGANVLTF | TGCAGTGCCAGAGTCCGGGGAGGTCCCGGCTCTGGGGCCAACGTCCTGACTTTC | - | TRBV20-1 | - | TRBJ2-6
CASSFAGGLNEQYF | TGTGCCAGCAGTTTTGCAGGGGGCCTGAACGAGCAGTACTTC | TRBD1 | TRBV28 | - | TRBJ2-7
CASRDNLVGELFF | TGTGCCAGCCGGGATAACCTGGTCGGGGAGCTGTTTTTT | - | TRBV28 | few | TRBJ2-2
CAWSHPSGTRRAGANVLTF | TGTGCCTGGAGTCACCCCTCCGGGACTCGAAGAGCTGGGGCCAACGTCCTGACTTTC | - | TRBV30 | many | TRBJ2-6
CASTGSGGTEAFF | TGTGCCAGCACGGGGTCCGGGGGCACTGAAGCTTTCTTT | - | TRBV7-8 | many | TRBJ1-1
CASSKREGNSYNEQFF | TGCGCCAGCAGTAAGAGGGAAGGGAACTCCTACAATGAGCAGTTCTTC | - | TRBV28 | many | TRBJ2-1
CASTPLAGETGELFF | TGTGCCAGTACCCCACTAGCGGGAGAGACCGGGGAGCTGTTTTTT | TRBD2 | TRBV19 | - | TRBJ2-2
CASSYATGMNTEAFF | TGTGCCAGCTCGTATGCAACAGGGATGAACACTGAAGCTTTCTTT | - | TRBV18 | - | TRBJ1-1
CAWSVLNPRQGKGYEQYF | TGTGCCTGGAGTGTACTGAATCCTCGGCAGGGAAAGGGCTACGAGCAGTACTTC | - | TRBV30 | many | TRBJ2-7
CASSPDRVQETQYF | TGCGCCAGCAGTCCGGACAGGGTCCAAGAGACCCAGTACTTC | TRBD1 | TRBV5-1 | few | TRBJ2-5
CASSLSGTGAQETQYF | TGCGCCAGCAGCCTTTCTGGGACAGGGGCCCAAGAGACCCAGTACTTC | TRBD1 | TRBV4-1 | - | TRBJ2-5
CAISESDWDSGSGNEQFF | TGTGCCATCAGTGAGTCGGATTGGGATAGCGGGAGTGGAAATGAGCAGTTCTTC | TRBD2 | TRBV10-3 | few | TRBJ2-1
CASSWEQGLEAFF | TGTGCCAGCAGCTGGGAACAGGGCCTTGAAGCTTTCTTT | - | TRBV11-2 | many | TRBJ1-1
CASSLRPTEAFF | TGTGCCAGCAGCTTGCGGCCGACTGAAGCTTTCTTT | - | TRBV7-9 | many | TRBJ1-1
CSAWGGSMNEQFF | TGCAGCGCGTGGGGCGGGAGTATGAATGAGCAGTTCTTC | TRBD2 | TRBV29-1 | - | TRBJ2-1
CASTRLVNGELFF | TGTGCCAGCACCCGACTAGTTAACGGGGAGCTGTTTTTT | - | TRBV9 | - | TRBJ2-2
CAWRNTQGYEQYF | TGTGCCTGGAGGAACACACAGGGTTACGAGCAGTACTTC | - | TRBV30 | - | TRBJ2-7
CASRYSGNTGELFF | TGTGCCAGCAGATATAGCGGGAACACCGGGGAGCTGTTTTTT | - | TRBV28 | many | TRBJ2-2
CASSENRDSYEQYF | TGTGCCAGCAGTGAGAACAGGGACTCCTACGAGCAGTACTTC | - | TRBV2 | many | TRBJ2-7
CASSPPTAAQYF | TGTGCCAGCTCACCACCGACAGCGGCGCAGTATTTT | - | TRBV18 | - | TRBJ2-3
CASSPPRDEQYF | TGTGCCAGCAGCCCTCCGAGGGACGAGCAGTACTTC | - | TRBV7-9 | few | TRBJ2-7
CSAVSVAGELFF | TGCAGTGCCGTTAGCGTCGCCGGGGAGCTGTTTTTT | - | TRBV20-1 | many | TRBJ2-2
CASGPPGGAYTGELFF | TGCGCCAGTGGGCCTCCGGGAGGCGCCTACACCGGGGAGCTGTTTTTT | TRBD2 | TRBV5-1 | few | TRBJ2-2
CASSTGTGSSYEQYF | TGTGCCAGTAGTACCGGGACAGGGAGCTCCTACGAGCAGTACTTC | TRBD1 | TRBV19 | few | TRBJ2-7
CASSEGRREAENTQYF | TGCGCCAGCAGTGAGGGCCGACGGGAGGCTGAAAATACGCAGTATTTT | TRBD2 | TRBV10-1 | - | TRBJ2-3
CASSRPGRKNEAFF | TGTGCCAGCAGCCGCCCAGGGAGGAAGAATGAAGCTTTCTTT | - | TRBV5-6 | few | TRBJ1-1
CSVGTEAFF | TGCAGCGTGGGAACTGAAGCTTTCTTT | - | TRBV29-1 | - | TRBJ1-1
CASSLALDRGVTGYTF | TGTGCCAGCAGCTTAGCATTGGACAGGGGGGTTACGGGCTACACCTTC | TRBD1 | TRBV7-2 | many | TRBJ1-2